The clone carrying this T cell receptor beta chain was counted a few times. The antigen is unknown. The sample originates from a study of cytomegalovirus exposure and HLA in healthy donors. CDR1 is MDHEN and CDR2 is SYDVKM in the germline V gene. The ends were cut back, 3 bases at V and 15 bases at J, with 15 bases in the middle. The CDR3 covers 12 residues. Primers for the PCR totalled 60 Vbeta and 13 Jbeta. Repertoires were generated with immunoSEQ multiplex PCR, while TCRdb's copy carries only in-frame clones and drops some. Of about 140,000 clones in the sample, 70% to 85% were seen once. Study-wide results and limits: The classifier reportedly diagnosed cytomegalovirus status with high sensitivity and specificity. Several V segments, TRBV6-2 and TRBV6-3 among them, could not be told apart and were dropped. The HLA-A and HLA-B alleles of most subjects were reportedly predicted accurately from TCR beta sequences.

The rearrangement links TRBV28 to TRBJ2-1, with TRBD2 as a possible D gene (6 bases). The TCR was taken from a woman between 40 and 50 years old in good health and CMV-seronegative. The sample was PBMCs. In nucleotides, the CDR3 is TGTGCCAGCAGTTTGGTCGGGCGGGATCTGTTCTTC. The encoded protein is CASSLVGRDLFF.